A selection of T cell receptor beta chains follows, all from one sample in a study of post-analysis software for immune sequencing data. TCRdb passed the PCR reads through MiXCR, listing each CDR3 protein once. This sample yields about 430,000 distinct CDR3 sequences, of which about 40% are seen a single time; under 9% belongs to the top ten. Sequenced sample: blood. These receptors all come from a girl aged 2 to 9 with multiple sclerosis. The CDR3 runs from the conserved cysteine through the conserved F or W. Fields, in order: J gene, clone size, V gene, D gene, CDR3 DNA, CDR3 protein. The D gene is left open where the match is weak. Rows give clone size only sometimes, using once, few, many, or a class for an expanded clone.

j_gene: TRBJ2-7
abundance: -
v_gene: TRBV7-3
d_gene: -
CDR3nt: TGTGCCAGCAGCTTATTGGGGGGCTCCTACGAGCAGTACTTC
CDR3aa: CASSLLGGSYEQYF

j_gene: TRBJ1-3
abundance: -
v_gene: TRBV6-2/TRBV6-3
d_gene: -
CDR3nt: TGTGCCAGCAAGATCAGTTCTGGAAACACCATATATTTT
CDR3aa: CASKISSGNTIYF

j_gene: TRBJ2-3
abundance: -
v_gene: TRBV6-6
d_gene: -
CDR3nt: TGTGCCAGCAGTTTGGACGTTCTAGATACGCAGTATTTT
CDR3aa: CASSLDVLDTQYF

j_gene: TRBJ2-2
abundance: once
v_gene: TRBV28
d_gene: -
CDR3nt: TGTGCCAGCAGAGTAGGGACCGGGGAGCTGTTTTTT
CDR3aa: CASRVGTGELFF

j_gene: TRBJ1-5
abundance: few
v_gene: TRBV21-1
d_gene: -
CDR3nt: TGTGCCAGCAGCAAAGTTCAAGTAAGTCGCAATCAGCCCCAGCATTTT
CDR3aa: CASSKVQVSRNQPQHF

j_gene: TRBJ1-2
abundance: -
v_gene: TRBV7-2
d_gene: TRBD1
CDR3nt: TGTGCCAGCAGCCGACAGGGCGACGTTGGCTACACCTTC
CDR3aa: CASSRQGDVGYTF

j_gene: TRBJ1-2
abundance: many
v_gene: TRBV29-1
d_gene: -
CDR3nt: TGCAGCGCCGGAGCGCAGTTCACTTATGGCTACACCTTC
CDR3aa: CSAGAQFTYGYTF

j_gene: TRBJ1-5
abundance: few
v_gene: TRBV6-1
d_gene: TRBD1
CDR3nt: TGTGCCAGCAGTACCGGACAGGCCCCTTATAGCAATCAACCCCAGCATTTT
CDR3aa: CASSTGQAPYSNQPQHF

j_gene: TRBJ2-1
abundance: -
v_gene: TRBV4-1
d_gene: TRBD2
CDR3nt: TGCGCCAGCAGCCAAACCGGACTAGCGGTCTACAATGAGCAGTTCTTC
CDR3aa: CASSQTGLAVYNEQFF

j_gene: TRBJ2-5
abundance: -
v_gene: TRBV20-1
d_gene: -
CDR3nt: TGCAGTGCCGGACCTCAAGAGACCCAGTACTTC
CDR3aa: CSAGPQETQYF

j_gene: TRBJ2-7
abundance: few
v_gene: TRBV2
d_gene: TRBD2
CDR3nt: TGTGCCAGCAGTGGGACTAGCGGGAGGTCTTACGAGCAGTACTTC
CDR3aa: CASSGTSGRSYEQYF

j_gene: TRBJ2-1
abundance: -
v_gene: TRBV7-6
d_gene: -
CDR3nt: TGTGCCAGCAGCTTGGACGGGACCCTATACAATGAGCAGTTCTTC
CDR3aa: CASSLDGTLYNEQFF

j_gene: TRBJ2-2
abundance: -
v_gene: TRBV28
d_gene: -
CDR3nt: TGTGCCAGCAGTCTTAGTTATTCCGGGGAGCTGTTTTTT
CDR3aa: CASSLSYSGELFF

j_gene: TRBJ1-1
abundance: few
v_gene: TRBV7-2
d_gene: -
CDR3nt: TGTGCCAGCAGCTCACCCTACTCTTACGGGGGGCACACTGAAGCTTTCTTT
CDR3aa: CASSSPYSYGGHTEAFF

j_gene: TRBJ2-1
abundance: -
v_gene: TRBV7-3
d_gene: TRBD1
CDR3nt: TGTGCCAGCAGCCCAGGGGGCGTAGGTGAGCAGTTCTTC
CDR3aa: CASSPGGVGEQFF

j_gene: TRBJ1-3
abundance: few
v_gene: TRBV27
d_gene: -
CDR3nt: TGTGCCAGCAGTTTAACAGCTAGCTCTGGAAACACCATATATTTT
CDR3aa: CASSLTASSGNTIYF

j_gene: TRBJ2-6
abundance: -
v_gene: TRBV28
d_gene: -
CDR3nt: TGTGCCAGCAGTTTATCGAGCTCTGGGGCCAACGTCCTGACTTTC
CDR3aa: CASSLSSSGANVLTF

j_gene: TRBJ1-1
abundance: -
v_gene: TRBV28
d_gene: -
CDR3nt: TGTGCCAGCAGTTTATCCCGGAGGAACACTGAAGCTTTCTTT
CDR3aa: CASSLSRRNTEAFF

j_gene: TRBJ1-4
abundance: -
v_gene: TRBV28
d_gene: -
CDR3nt: TGTGCCAGCAGTTTTGCAGCGCTCTGGGGGGCAACTAATGAAAAACTGTTTTTT
CDR3aa: CASSFAALWGATNEKLFF

j_gene: TRBJ2-1
abundance: -
v_gene: TRBV5-1
d_gene: TRBD1
CDR3nt: TGCGCCAGCAGCTTCTACGGACAGGGATCGTACAATGAGCAGTTCTTC
CDR3aa: CASSFYGQGSYNEQFF

j_gene: TRBJ1-2
abundance: few
v_gene: TRBV29-1
d_gene: -
CDR3nt: TGCAGCGTCCTTAATCCAGAGGATGGCTACACCTTC
CDR3aa: CSVLNPEDGYTF

j_gene: TRBJ2-7
abundance: -
v_gene: TRBV2
d_gene: -
CDR3nt: TGTGCCAGCAGTGTCCGGGGGTACCTTTACGAGCAGTACTTC
CDR3aa: CASSVRGYLYEQYF

j_gene: TRBJ2-3
abundance: few
v_gene: TRBV14
d_gene: TRBD2
CDR3nt: TGTGCCAGCAGCCAAGATCCTTTAAGGGCTAGCGGATGGGGCACAGATACGCAGTATTTT
CDR3aa: CASSQDPLRASGWGTDTQYF

j_gene: TRBJ1-5
abundance: few
v_gene: TRBV28
d_gene: TRBD1
CDR3nt: TGTGCCAGCAGCTGGGACAGGACGAATCAGCCCCAGCATTTT
CDR3aa: CASSWDRTNQPQHF

j_gene: TRBJ1-5
abundance: -
v_gene: TRBV18
d_gene: -
CDR3nt: TGTGCCAGCTCACCAATCCCAGGACATACATCTAATCAGCCCCAGCATTTT
CDR3aa: CASSPIPGHTSNQPQHF

j_gene: TRBJ2-1
abundance: few
v_gene: TRBV7-6
d_gene: TRBD2
CDR3nt: TGTGCCAGCAGCTCATATAGCGGGAGGGTTTACAATGAGCAGTTCTTC
CDR3aa: CASSSYSGRVYNEQFF

j_gene: TRBJ2-5
abundance: many
v_gene: TRBV12-3/TRBV12-4
d_gene: -
CDR3nt: TGTGCCAGCAGTCCTCCCCAAGAGACCCAGTACTTC
CDR3aa: CASSPPQETQYF